One sample yielded the 20 T cell receptor beta chains listed below, sequenced in a study of cytomegalovirus exposure and HLA in healthy donors. The PCR made use of 60 Vbeta and 13 Jbeta primers. Produced via immunoSEQ multiplex PCR; TCRdb's table is partial and in-frame only. This sample's table has more than 110,000 clones. The sample was PBMCs. The receptors derive from a man aged 35-49 years in good health and CMV-seronegative.

The chain is built from TRBV2 and TRBJ2-5, with 9 bases identical to TRBD1. Per germline, CDR1 SNHLY and CDR2 FYNNEI. The CDR3 has 15 residues. Losses at the gene ends were 6 bases for V and 5 bases for J; bases not matched to a gene: 10. The CDR3 loop reads CASRAGTGLWETQYF. DNA of the CDR3: TGTGCCAGCAGGGCGGGGACAGGGTTATGGGAGACCCAGTACTTC.

This chain connects TRBV5-4 to TRBJ2-3, with TRBD2 matching 8 bases. The CDR3 consists of 16 residues. Germline CDR1 is SGHNT and CDR2 is YYREEE (reference sequence). Germline trimming cut 4 bases from V and 1 base from J; bases unmatched to any gene: 8. Written as DNA, the CDR3 is TGTGCCAGCAGCCCTTTCCGGGGGGGCGGCACAGATACGCAGTATTTT. Translated: CASSPFRGGGTDTQYF.

The V and J genes are TRBV5-1 and TRBJ2-3; D possibly corresponds to TRBD2 (6 bases). Looked up from germline, CDR1 is SGHRS and CDR2 is YFSETQ. Trimming shortened V by 0 bases and J by 5 bases, and 7 bases separated the two germline ends. The CDR3 loop spans 13 amino acids. The CDR3 DNA reads TGCGCCAGCAGCTTGGCCGGGAGAGATACGCAGTATTTT. Its protein is CASSLAGRDTQYF.

The genes are TRBV11-1 and TRBJ2-5; D possibly corresponds to TRBD2 (6 bases). CDR3 length: 17 amino acids. Trimming took 3 bases from V and 1 from J, leaving 18 bases between them. The germline gives CDR1 SGHAT, CDR2 FQDESV (reference sequence). The CDR3 nucleotides read TGTGCCAGCAGCTTGAACGTCGGGGGTATATTCCAAGAGACCCAGTACTTC. Translating it yields CASSLNVGGIFQETQYF. The full variable domain, its missing parts supplied by reference TRBV11-1 and TRBJ2-5, is EAEVAQSPRYKITEKSQAVAFWCDPISGHATLYWYRQILGQGPELLVQFQDESVVDDSQLPKDRFSAERLKGVDSTLKIQPAELGDSAMYLCASSLNVGGIFQETQYFGPGTRLLVL.

This rearrangement joins TRBV2 to TRBJ1-6, with TRBD1 identical over 8 bases. The V segment lost 4 bases and the J segment 3 bases; nucleotides outside the gene matches: 2. There are 15 residues in the CDR3. Germline V gene data show CDR1 as SNHLY and CDR2 as FYNNEI. CDR3 sequence: CASSGDRSYNSPLHF. The CDR3, as DNA: TGTGCCAGCAGTGGGGACAGGAGCTATAATTCACCCCTCCACTTT.

The rearrangement joins TRBV19 to TRBJ1-6, with D possibly being TRBD1 (6 bases). The CDR3 extends over 14 amino acids. Trimming took 5 bases from V and 10 from J, leaving 15 bases between them. Germline V gives CDR1 LNHDA, CDR2 SQIVND (reference sequence). The CDR3 coding sequence is TGTGCCAGTAGTGCCCGAGACAGGAACTCACCCCTCCACTTT. Protein: CASSARDRNSPLHF.

The V and J genes are TRBV4-3 and TRBJ1-5, with D unresolved. Germline CDR1 LGHNA, CDR2 YSLEER. The CDR3 covers 13 residues. Trimming left V 0 bases short and J 7 bases short, with 7 bases between. CDR3 sequence: CASSQEMAQPQHF. CDR3 bases: TGCGCCAGCAGCCAAGAAATGGCCCAGCCCCAGCATTTT.

This chain links TRBV27 with TRBJ2-1; 9 bases fit TRBD2. This CDR3 region has 15 residues. The trim removed 0 bases at V and 6 bases at J, leaving 3 bases unmatched. The V gene's germline CDR1 is MNHEY and CDR2 SMNVEV (reference sequence). The CDR3 region is CASSLSSGGFNEQFF. The CDR3, as DNA: TGTGCCAGCAGTTTATCTAGCGGGGGCTTCAATGAGCAGTTCTTC.

This chain uses TRBV5-6 with TRBJ1-5; 9 positions match TRBD1. The CDR3 length is 16 residues. The ends lost 4 bases at V and 2 bases at J; junction bases unmatched: 7. Germline V gene sequence: CDR1 SGHDT, CDR2 YYEEEE. CDR3: CASSPGQGRGNQPQHF. The CDR3 DNA is TGTGCCAGCAGCCCGGGACAGGGAAGAGGCAATCAGCCCCAGCATTTT.

The rearrangement uses TRBV4-3 and TRBJ1-4; 7 bases agree with TRBD1. Looked up from germline, CDR1 is LGHNA and CDR2 is YSLEER. CDR3 size: 15 residues. V lost 0 bases and J lost 5; bases outside the gene matches: 3. CDR3 sequence reads: CASSQDRQGNEKLFF. CDR3 in DNA: TGCGCCAGCAGCCAAGATCGACAGGGCAATGAAAAACTGTTTTTT.

V usage is TRBV7-3 and J usage is TRBJ2-1; 7 bases are shared with TRBD1. Losses at the gene ends were 5 bases for V and 7 bases for J; bases not matched to a gene: 5. The germline CDR1 and CDR2 sequences are SGHTA and FQGTGA. There are 13 residues in the CDR3. The CDR3 region has the DNA TGTGCCAGCAGCACGGGACAGAGGAATGAGCAGTTCTTC. Its translation is CASSTGQRNEQFF.

The J gene is TRBJ1-5, the V gene TRBV28, with a possible D match to TRBD1 (5 bases). The CDR3 has 14 residues. V shed 6 bases and J shed 7 bases, with 16 bases lying between them. Per the germline V gene, CDR1 is MDHEN and CDR2 is SYDVKM. The CDR3, as DNA: TGTGCCAGCAGGTCAATAGGGGTACGACAGCCCCAGCATTTT. This encodes CASRSIGVRQPQHF.

This chain links TRBV2 with TRBJ2-7; no clear D gene. Trimming removed 5 bases at V and 4 bases at J, with 9 bases between. Per the germline V gene, CDR1 is SNHLY and CDR2 is FYNNEI. The CDR3 consists of 12 residues. The CDR3 nucleotides read TGTGCCAGCAGTCTAATAATGTACGAGCAGTACTTC. Its protein product is CASSLIMYEQYF.

The rearrangement uses TRBV5-1 and TRBJ2-4, with 9 bases fitting TRBD2. CDR3 length equals 17 residues. Unmatched junction bases numbered 7, after V lost 0 bases and J lost 3 bases. Germline assignment: CDR1 SGHRS and CDR2 YFSETQ. The CDR3 sequence is CASSLVWRGGVKNIQYF. CDR3 DNA sequence: TGCGCCAGCAGCTTGGTTTGGCGGGGGGGCGTCAAAAACATTCAGTACTTC.

The V call is TRBV7-9, the J call TRBJ1-6, with no clear D. Between the trimmed V and J ends, which lost 4 bases and 0 bases, there was a span of 19 bases. The CDR3 totals 19 residues. CDR1 SEHNR and CDR2 FQNEAQ come from the germline V gene (reference sequence). The CDR3 loop reads CASSSRRIGRPSYNSPLHF. The CDR3 DNA follows: TGTGCCAGCAGCTCTCGAAGGATTGGCAGGCCCTCCTATAATTCACCCCTCCACTTT. The full variable domain, its missing parts supplied by reference TRBV7-9 and TRBJ1-6, is DTGVSQNPRHKITKRGQNVTFRCDPISEHNRLYWYRQTLGQGPEFLTYFQNEAQLEKSRLLSDRFSAERPKGSFSTLEIQRTEQGDSAMYLCASSSRRIGRPSYNSPLHFGNGTRLTVT.

CDR3 DNA sequence: TGTGCCAGCAGTTTATACTCTGGTCGGGACTATGGCTACACCTTC. It yields the protein CASSLYSGRDYGYTF. V and J are TRBV28 and TRBJ1-2; D is unresolved. In germline, CDR1 is MDHEN, CDR2 SYDVKM. The CDR3 is 15 residues long. V was shortened by 1 base and J by 3 bases, with 12 bases between the two germline ends.

This chain uses TRBV25-1 with TRBJ2-1; 7 positions agree with TRBD1. The CDR3 is 15 residues long. Germline assignment: CDR1 MGHDK and CDR2 SYGVNS. V dropped 4 bases and J dropped 4; count of bases not matched to a gene: 7. CDR3 in DNA: TGTGCCAGCAGTGTCCTAGGGGACAGTTACAATGAGCAGTTCTTC. Protein product: CASSVLGDSYNEQFF. The entire variable domain, with the rest obtained from reference TRBV25-1 and TRBJ2-1, is as follows: EADIYQTPRYLVIGTGKKITLECSQTMGHDKMYWYQQDPGMELHLIHYSYGVNSTEKGDLSSESTVSRIRTEHFPLTLESARPSHTSQYLCASSVLGDSYNEQFFGPGTRLTVL.

This sequence joins TRBV6-5 and TRBJ1-2, with 9 bases that match TRBD1. Germline lookup yields CDR1 MNHEY and CDR2 SVGAGI. The CDR3 spans 14 residues. V lost 0 bases, J lost 8 bases, and 4 bases stayed unmatched. CDR3 residues: CASSYSDRGGGYTF. The CDR3 nucleotides read TGTGCCAGCAGTTACTCGGACAGGGGCGGCGGCTACACCTTC.

The chain is built from TRBV19 and TRBJ1-2; TRBD1 might be the D (6 bases). This CDR3 has 17 amino acids. Germline loops: CDR1 LNHDA, CDR2 SQIVND (reference sequence). With 1 base removed from V and 4 bases from J, the gap between germline ends came to 19 bases. This CDR3 is CASSIAGADGTGYGYTF. The CDR3 bases are TGTGCCAGTAGTATAGCAGGGGCCGACGGAACGGGCTATGGCTACACCTTC.

The chain recombines TRBV2 with TRBJ2-5, with 10 bases matching TRBD1. This CDR3 contains 16 residues. In germline, CDR1 is SNHLY, CDR2 FYNNEI. V trimming: 5 bases; J trimming: 5 bases; junction bases outside the gene matches: 11. The CDR3 region is CASSYTGTGVSETQYF. The DNA for the CDR3 is TGTGCCAGCAGTTACACCGGGACAGGGGTGTCGGAGACCCAGTACTTC.